This T cell receptor beta chain was sequenced during a study of CD8 T cells in Susac syndrome. The RNA input was roughly 0.45 to 1 ug, and it was reverse transcribed with random hexamers. Each CDR3 protein gets one entry after TCRdb re-called the immunoSEQ multiplex PCR reads with MiXCR. The repertoire consists of approximately 120,000 distinct CDR3 sequences, with about 95% occurring once and the leading ten covering more than 0.095%. Germline V gives CDR1 SGHRS, CDR2 YFSETQ. The length of the CDR3 is 14 residues. The V and J ends lost 2 bases and 3 bases, in that order; junction bases with no gene match: 1. TCR beta sequences were obtained from blood CD8+ and CD4+ T cells. Healthy donors, matched for age and sex, constituted the control group.

The chain combines TRBV5-1 with TRBJ2-3; 9 bases align to TRBD2. This clonotype was sampled from a human donor in good health. What was sequenced was CD4+ T cells from PBMCs. In DNA, the CDR3 is TGCGCCAGCAGCTTTAGCGGGAGAACAGATACGCAGTATTTT. Translation: CASSFSGRTDTQYF.